The following is a T cell receptor beta chain sequence with its context. The antigen is not known. TCRdb itself ran the reads through MiXCR, one entry per CDR3 protein. The data contain approximately 750,000 distinct CDR3 sequences, approximately 34% of them seen just once; the ten biggest clones take up under 3.5%. The record originates from a study of T cell repertoires in cytomegalovirus infection. Study overall: Based on public TCR beta signatures, there were indications of CMV infection and of a matching HLA type.

CDR3 size: 16 residues. Trimming removed 2 bases at V and 1 base at J, with 12 bases between. Per the germline V gene, CDR1 is MNHEY and CDR2 is SVGEGT. Study-level results: Summed frequency of shared TCR beta families picked out CMV carriers who also had the relevant HLA. The study found HLA-C-restricted CMV-specific TCR beta clonotypes dominating the ex vivo response.

The chain couples TRBV6-2 or TRBV6-3 to TRBJ2-4; D not certain. This receptor was obtained from a human donor in good health (CMV status not recorded). Some clones in this sample may be carry-over from other donors' samples. Sequencing was performed on PBMCs. CDR3 residues: CASSYPLGRAKNIQYF. The DNA for the CDR3 is TGTGCCAGCAGTTACCCCTTAGGTCGCGCCAAAAACATTCAGTACTTC.